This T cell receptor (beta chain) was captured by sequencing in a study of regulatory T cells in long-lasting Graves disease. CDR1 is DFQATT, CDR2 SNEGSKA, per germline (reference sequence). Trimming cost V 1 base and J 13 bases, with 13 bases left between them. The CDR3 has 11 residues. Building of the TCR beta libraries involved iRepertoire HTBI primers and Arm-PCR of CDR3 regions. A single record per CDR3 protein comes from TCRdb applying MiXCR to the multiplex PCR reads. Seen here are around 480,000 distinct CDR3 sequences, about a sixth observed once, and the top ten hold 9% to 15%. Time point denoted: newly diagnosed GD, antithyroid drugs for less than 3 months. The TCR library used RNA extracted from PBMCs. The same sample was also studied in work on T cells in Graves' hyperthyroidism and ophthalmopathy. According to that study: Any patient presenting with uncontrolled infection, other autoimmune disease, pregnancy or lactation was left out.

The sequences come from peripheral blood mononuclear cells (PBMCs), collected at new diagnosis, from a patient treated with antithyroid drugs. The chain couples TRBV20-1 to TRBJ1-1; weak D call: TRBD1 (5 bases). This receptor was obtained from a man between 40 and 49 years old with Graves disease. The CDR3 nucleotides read TGCAGTGCTAGAGGATCGGGAGGGGTTTTCTTT. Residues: CSARGSGGVFF.